Following are 12 T cell receptor beta chains from one sample sequenced in a study of cytomegalovirus exposure and HLA in healthy donors. PCR used 60 Vbeta primers and 13 Jbeta primers. Sequenced by immunoSEQ multiplex PCR; TCRdb stores in-frame clones only, minus some. Of tens of thousands of clones listed, around 10% are singletons. The sequenced sample was PBMCs. The receptors come from a man aged 60 to 75 in good health and CMV-seropositive.

The chain carries TRBV29-1 and TRBJ2-1, with 14 bases matching TRBD2. The germline CDR1 and CDR2 sequences are SQVTM and ANQGSEA. This CDR3 contains 15 residues. V shed 7 bases, J shed 7 bases, and the junction held 9 bases outside the gene matches. In nucleotides, the CDR3 is TGCAGCGCCGGGACTAGCGGGGGTATCCGGAATGAGCAGTTCTTC. Encoded protein: CSAGTSGGIRNEQFF.

The CDR3 DNA reads TGTGCCAGCAGCCCGGGGGGTAATATGAACACTGAAGCTTTCTTT. It codes for CASSPGGNMNTEAFF. V gene TRBV5-4 combines with J gene TRBJ1-1; D may be TRBD1 (5 bases). Per the germline V gene, CDR1 is SGHNT and CDR2 is YYREEE (reference sequence). Between the trimmed V and J ends, which lost 4 bases and 0 bases, there was a span of 13 bases. CDR3 length equals 15 residues. The complete variable domain, with remaining parts taken from reference TRBV5-4 and TRBJ1-1, reads ETGVTQSPTHLIKTRGQQVTLRCSSQSGHNTVSWYQQALGQGPQFIFQYYREEENGRGNFPPRFSGLQFPNYSSELNVNALELDDSALYLCASSPGGNMNTEAFFGQGTRLTVV.

This clone has more than one count but fewer than ten. This chain joins TRBV9 and TRBJ2-1; 7 bases are a match to TRBD2. There are 15 residues in the CDR3. The ends lost 0 bases at V and 8 bases at J; junction bases unmatched: 8. Germline CDR1 SGDLS, CDR2 YYNGEE. The CDR3 protein is CASSVDGGSSDEQFF. As DNA, the CDR3 is TGTGCCAGCAGCGTAGATGGCGGGAGTTCGGATGAGCAGTTCTTC.

This clone was recorded at least ten times. This chain joins TRBV7-9 and TRBJ1-1, with TRBD1 identical over 11 bases. The CDR3 is 15 residues long. With 4 bases clipped from V and 6 bases from J, the junction kept 7 bases outside the gene matches. Germline values: CDR1 SEHNR, CDR2 FQNEAQ (reference sequence). The CDR3 region is CASSSRTGGAPEAFF. For the CDR3, the DNA is TGTGCCAGCAGCTCCCGGACAGGGGGCGCTCCTGAAGCTTTCTTT.

The V gene is TRBV13, the J gene TRBJ2-7; TRBD1 agrees at 10 bases. Germline V CDR1 and CDR2: PRHDT, FYEKMQ (reference sequence). The CDR3 covers 18 residues. The V segment lost 1 base and the J segment 6 bases; nucleotides outside the gene matches: 15. CDR3 coding DNA: TGTGCCAGCAGCTTAGTCAAGGACAGGGGGTCCTTTGATAGCGAGCAGTACTTC. It encodes CASSLVKDRGSFDSEQYF.

This clone was observed a handful of times. J is TRBJ1-1 and V is TRBV19; 7 bases agree with TRBD1. Per germline, CDR1 LNHDA and CDR2 SQIVND (reference sequence). V lost 8 bases and J lost 2; bases outside the gene matches: 5. This CDR3 is 13 amino acids long. This CDR3 reads CASGDRANTEAFF. CDR3 DNA: TGTGCCAGTGGTGACAGGGCCAACACTGAAGCTTTCTTT.

This clone was counted between two and nine times. This chain joins TRBV30 and TRBJ1-1; 10 nucleotides agree with TRBD1. Germline V gene lookup returns CDR1 GTSNPN and CDR2 SVGIG (reference sequence). The CDR3 spans 12 residues. V lost 3 bases to trimming and J lost 6 bases; unmatched junction nucleotides: 1. CDR3 residues: CAWSGQGAEAFF. The CDR3 DNA sequence: TGTGCCTGGAGCGGACAGGGGGCTGAAGCTTTCTTT.

This clone was detected only a few times. This CDR3 reads CASSAGLAGVKLGYNEQFF. CDR3 DNA sequence: TGCGCCAGCAGCGCGGGACTAGCGGGAGTAAAGTTGGGGTACAATGAGCAGTTCTTC. The V and J genes are TRBV5-1 and TRBJ2-1; 14 bases are a match to TRBD2. With 4 bases clipped from V and 4 bases from J, the junction kept 13 bases outside the gene matches. The germline V gene has CDR1 SGHRS and CDR2 YFSETQ. CDR3 length: 19 amino acids.

This clone was seen many times. The V call is TRBV4-1, the J call TRBJ1-1; 9 nucleotides line up with TRBD1. Looked up from germline, CDR1 is MGHRA and CDR2 is YSYEKL. After removal of 3 bases from V and 11 bases from J, the junction contained 10 bases not matched to a gene. The CDR3 loop spans 14 amino acids. CDR3 amino acids: CASSQDRDRARAFF. CDR3 in DNA: TGCGCCAGCAGCCAGGACCGGGACAGGGCACGGGCTTTCTTT.

The table lists this clone with a few counts. Relative to the germline gene, one junction end is altered; a read error may explain this. This rearrangement joins TRBV7-7 to TRBJ2-1, with D perhaps TRBD1 (5 bases). Germline loops: CDR1 SSHAT, CDR2 FNYEAQ (reference sequence). The CDR3 covers 13 residues. CDR3: CASSPGHPDEQFF. DNA of the CDR3: TGTGCTAGCAGCCCCGGACACCCCGATGAGCAGTTCTTC. Looking up the rest from reference TRBV7-7 and TRBJ2-1 gives the full variable domain: GAGVSQSPRYKVTKRGQDVTLRCDPISSHATLYWYQQALGQGPEFLTYFNYEAQPDKSGLPSDRFSAERPEGSISTLTIQRTEQRDSAMYRCASSPGHPDEQFFGPGTRLTVL.

This chain links TRBV7-6 with TRBJ2-1; 7 bases agree with TRBD1. The V segment lost 4 bases and the J segment 6 bases; nucleotides outside the gene matches: 6. The CDR3 is 14 amino acids. Germline values: CDR1 SGHVS, CDR2 FNYEAQ. The CDR3: CASSSGQDSNEQFF. CDR3 DNA: TGTGCCAGCAGCTCTGGACAGGATAGCAATGAGCAGTTCTTC.

This chain connects TRBV28 to TRBJ1-2; TRBD1 matches 7 bases. The CDR3 covers 12 residues. V shed 7 bases and J 7 bases; nucleotides not matched to a gene: 6. CDR1 and CDR2 (germline): MDHEN, SYDVKM. In nucleotides, the CDR3 is TGTGCCAGCACTACGACAGGGCTTGGCTACACCTTC. Translating it yields CASTTTGLGYTF.